The 7 T cell receptor beta chains reported below all come from one sample, sequenced in a study of CD8+CD57+ T cells in acquired aplastic anemia (dated by TCRdb to the late 2010s). TCRdb names Illumina HiSeq 2000 as the instrument used. TCR beta VDJ combination and CDR3 sequence profiling used genomic DNA as the template. TCRdb took the public reads, trimmed them with fastp at Q25, ran MiXCR for clone calling and kept in-frame beta chains. Rows matching on CDR3 protein sequence are summarized as one entry with the most common DNA and genes. The sample profile shows over 150,000 distinct CDR3 sequences; just under 45% of them were found once. The ten largest clones represent approximately 1% of the sample. Material for sequencing was sorted CD4+, CD8+, or CD8+CD57+ T cells (not recorded which) from PBMCs. These receptor sequences come from a human donor in good health.

This clonotype occurred a few times. The chain recombines TRBV7-9 with TRBJ2-7; possibly TRBD1 for D (5 bases). This CDR3 contains 14 residues. V was cut by 5 bases and J by 1 base, with 12 bases left in between. Germline CDR1 reads SEHNR; CDR2 reads FQNEAQ (reference sequence). CDR3 amino acids: CASSHRQKSYEQYF. CDR3 nucleotide sequence: TGTGCCAGCAGCCACCGACAGAAATCCTACGAGCAGTACTTC.

This clonotype has a handful of counts. The chain has TRBV28 and TRBJ2-2; 7 bases align to TRBD1. Unmatched junction bases numbered 7, after V lost 6 bases and J lost 6 bases. The germline V gene encodes CDR1 MDHEN and CDR2 SYDVKM. This CDR3 region has 14 residues. Here the CDR3 reads CASSPPTGPGELFF. CDR3 coding DNA: TGTGCCAGCAGCCCCCCGACAGGGCCCGGGGAGCTGTTTTTT. Supplemented by reference TRBV28 and TRBJ2-2, the full variable domain reads DVKVTQSSRYLVKRTGEKVFLECVQDMDHENMFWYRQDPGLGLRLIYFSYDVKMKEKGDIPEGYSVSREKKERFSLILESASTNQTSMYLCASSPPTGPGELFFGEGSRLTVL.

Ten or more counts support this clonotype. This rearrangement joins TRBV7-2 to TRBJ1-6; D remains unclear. From germline, CDR1 is SGHTA and CDR2 FQGNSA. Trimming pared 5 bases from V and 2 bases from J, leaving 10 bases between. The CDR3 consists of 15 residues. The CDR3 DNA follows: TGTGCCAGCAGCGTCACCTCAACCTATAATTCACCCCTCCACTTT. This gives the protein CASSVTSTYNSPLHF.

DNA for the CDR3: TGTGCCACCATCCGGGACAGTAACTATGGCTACACCTTC. Translated, it gives CATIRDSNYGYTF. This chain links TRBV10-3 with TRBJ1-2; 7 positions agree with TRBD1. The CDR3 loop spans 13 amino acids. Germline trimming cut 10 bases from V and 1 base from J; bases unmatched to any gene: 6. Germline lookup yields CDR1 ENHRY and CDR2 SYGVKD.

This clonotype was found many times. The J gene is TRBJ1-2, the V gene TRBV6-1; no firm D call. Germline V gene sequence: CDR1 MNHNS, CDR2 SASEGT. V was pared by 2 bases and J by 5 bases, with 12 bases between. CDR3 size: 14 residues. The CDR3 nucleotides are TGTGCCAGCAGTGAAAGTCACAGTTGGTATGGCTACACCTTC. Translation: CASSESHSWYGYTF.

The rearrangement joins TRBV20-1 to TRBJ2-3, with 12 bases fitting TRBD2. The CDR3 length is 16 residues. Germline CDR1 reads DFQATT; CDR2 reads SNEGSKA (reference sequence). V shed 6 bases and J 0 bases; nucleotides not matched to a gene: 7. The CDR3 DNA follows: TGCAGTGCCATCGGACTAGCGGGATTCAGCACAGATACGCAGTATTTT. Protein product: CSAIGLAGFSTDTQYF.

Note on this clonotype: A much larger clone differs from this one at a single base, so this may be a read error. This chain joins TRBV2 and TRBJ2-5; weak D call: TRBD1 (5 bases). CDR3 length: 15 amino acids. CDR1 and CDR2 from the germline V gene are SNHLY and FYNNEI. Here the CDR3 DNA reads TGTGCCAGCAGCCCACGACAGACGACTCAAGAGGCCCAGTACTTC. Translated: CASSPRQTTQEAQYF. The variable domain in full, completed from reference TRBV2 and TRBJ2-5, reads EPEVTQTPSHQVTQMGQEVILRCVPISNHLYFYWYRQILGQKVEFLVSFYNNEISEKSEIFDDQFSVERPDGSNFTLKIRSTKLEDSAMYFCASSPRQTTQEAQYFGPGTRLLVL.